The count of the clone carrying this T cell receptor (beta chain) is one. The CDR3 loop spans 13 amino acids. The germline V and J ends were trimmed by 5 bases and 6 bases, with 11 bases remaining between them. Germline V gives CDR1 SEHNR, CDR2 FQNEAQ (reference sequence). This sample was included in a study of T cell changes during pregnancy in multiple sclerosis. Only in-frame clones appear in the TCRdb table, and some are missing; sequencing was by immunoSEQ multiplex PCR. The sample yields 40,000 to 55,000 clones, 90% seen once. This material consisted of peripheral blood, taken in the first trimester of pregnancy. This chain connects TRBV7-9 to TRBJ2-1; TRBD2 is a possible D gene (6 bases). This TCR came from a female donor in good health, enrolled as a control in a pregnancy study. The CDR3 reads CASSLDGSNEQFF. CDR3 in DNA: TGTGCCAGCAGCCTAGACGGGAGCAATGAGCAGTTCTTC.